These 13 T cell receptor beta chains were all obtained from the same sample, sequenced in a study of blood T cells in healthy people across ages. Alongside a J-beta primer mix, a sample-barcoded 5' primer served in a second PCR lasting roughly 6 to 11 cycles. TCRdb re-called the 5' RACE reads through MiXCR, storing one row per CDR3 protein. The data contain 750,000 or so distinct CDR3 sequences, approximately 25% of them seen just once; the ten biggest clones take up roughly a tenth. Separately, the same data were catalogued under a study of T cells of mothers and their children.

Specimen: blood. All receptors come from a boy between 10 and 17 years old in good health.

On this clonotype: A single base separates this from a much larger clone, so it may be a read error. The chain is built from TRBV4-1 and TRBJ2-1; no firm D call. The V end lost 0 bases, the J end lost 8 bases, and 5 bases lay between the germline ends. CDR1 is MGHRA, CDR2 YSYEKL, per germline. The CDR3 runs to 12 residues. Written as DNA, the CDR3 is TGCGCCAGCAGCCAAGATGGGGATGAGCAGTTCTTC. This encodes CASSQDGDEQFF.

This clonotype occurred a few times. Mismatch with germline at one junction end may stem from a read error. The chain couples TRBV9 to TRBJ2-5; TRBD1 or TRBD2 may be the D gene (5 bases each). Germline CDR1 SGDLS, CDR2 YYNGEE. This CDR3 is built from 16 residues. The CDR3 spells CASSVGGPLHQEAQYF. CDR3 sequence (DNA): TGTGCCAGCAGCGTAGGGGGACCCCTGCACCAAGAGGCCCAGTACTTC.

This chain joins TRBV29-1 and TRBJ2-5; D remains unclear. The ends were cut back, 3 bases at V and 12 bases at J, with 14 bases in the middle. Germline CDR1 and CDR2: SQVTM and ANQGSEA. The CDR3 runs 11 residues. CDR3 protein: CSVDTGGPKYF. CDR3 in DNA: TGCAGCGTTGACACTGGTGGCCCCAAGTACTTC.

This clonotype was seen a handful of times. Here the CDR3 reads CASSPRGQPINEKLFF. The CDR3 region has the DNA TGTGCCAGCAGCCCACGAGGACAGCCAATTAATGAAAAACTGTTTTTT. The chain is built from TRBV5-5 and TRBJ1-4, with D perhaps TRBD1 (6 bases). V lost 4 bases and J lost 4, with 17 bases in between. CDR3 size: 16 residues. Germline V lookup: CDR1 SGHKS, CDR2 YYEKEE (reference sequence).

The chain uses TRBV4-2 and TRBJ2-5; tentative D call: TRBD2 (6 bases). Trimming pared 3 bases from V and 4 bases from J, leaving 12 bases between. The germline CDR1 and CDR2 sequences are LGHNA and YNFKEQ. The CDR3 is made up of 14 amino acids. For the CDR3, the DNA is TGTGCCAGCAGCCACGGGAGTTCGCGAGAGACCCAGTACTTC. As protein: CASSHGSSRETQYF.

In this sample, this clonotype turned up a few times. The CDR3 DNA reads as TGTGCCAGCACCAAGACAGGGACCAAAAACATTCAGTACTTC. Encoded protein: CASTKTGTKNIQYF. The chain joins TRBV12-3 or TRBV12-4 to TRBJ2-4; 7 nucleotides align to TRBD1. The CDR3 spans 14 residues. J was trimmed by 2 bases and V by 7 bases; bases with no gene match: 5.

This clonotype was seen only a few times. The genes are TRBV7-2 and TRBJ2-5; 11 bases are a match to TRBD2. The CDR3 loop spans 13 amino acids. In germline, CDR1 is SGHTA, CDR2 FQGNSA. The V segment lost 3 bases and the J segment 7 bases; nucleotides outside the gene matches: 1. CDR3 sequence (DNA): TGTGCCAGCAGCTTTAGCGGGAGGGGGACCCAGTACTTC. Protein: CASSFSGRGTQYF. The full variable domain, completed using reference TRBV7-2 and TRBJ2-5, is GAGVSQSPSNKVTEKGKDVELRCDPISGHTALYWYRQSLGQGLEFLIYFQGNSAPDKSGLPSDRFSAERTGGSVSTLTIQRTQQEDSAVYLCASSFSGRGTQYFGPGTRLLVL.

The chain combines TRBV7-8 with TRBJ2-5; D unclear. The CDR3 contains 13 residues. V shed 4 bases and J shed 5 bases, with 11 bases lying between them. Germline V gives CDR1 SGHVS, CDR2 FQNEAQ. CDR3 in amino acids: CASSSPGPETQYF. The CDR3 DNA follows: TGTGCCAGCAGCTCCCCTGGCCCGGAGACCCAGTACTTC.

CDR3 region: CASSWDVGADTQYF. The CDR3 DNA reads as TGTGCCAGCAGCTGGGACGTGGGTGCAGATACGCAGTATTTT. The genes are TRBV11-1 and TRBJ2-3; D could derive from TRBD1 or TRBD2 (5 bases each). Germline assignment: CDR1 SGHAT and CDR2 FQDESV (reference sequence). Trimming took 4 bases from V and 4 from J, leaving 12 bases between them. The CDR3 sequence is 14 residues long.

The chain carries TRBV4-1 and TRBJ2-1; possible D gene TRBD1, 6 bases. The CDR3 contains 15 residues. Germline V lookup: CDR1 MGHRA, CDR2 YSYEKL. Trimming shortened V by 1 base and J by 3 bases, and 10 bases separated the two germline ends. CDR3: CASSQGTEFYNEQFF. Written as DNA, the CDR3 is TGCGCCAGCAGCCAAGGGACAGAATTCTACAATGAGCAGTTCTTC.

This clonotype showed up just a few times. This chain joins TRBV7-9 and TRBJ2-1, with 8 bases matching TRBD1. This CDR3 spans 14 amino acids. V was clipped by 5 bases and J by 6 bases; unmatched bases: 6. Germline CDR1 and CDR2: SEHNR and FQNEAQ (reference sequence). CDR3 DNA: TGTGCCAGCAGCCACACGACAGGGGCCAATGAGCAGTTCTTC. It encodes CASSHTTGANEQFF.

The chain uses TRBV28 and TRBJ2-7; D not certain. CDR3 length: 14 residues. In germline, CDR1 is MDHEN, CDR2 SYDVKM. V gave up 0 bases and J gave up 1 base, with 7 bases separating them. CDR3 sequence (DNA): TGTGCCAGCAGTTTATGGGCCAGATCCTACGAGCAGTACTTC. Its protein product is CASSLWARSYEQYF.

This chain joins TRBV20-1 and TRBJ2-1; no firm D call. The J call is in doubt because the DNA end fits TRBJ2-7 better. Germline V gene data show CDR1 as DFQATT and CDR2 as SNEGSKA (reference sequence). The CDR3 runs to 14 residues. CDR3 bases: TGCAGTGCTAGACCTATCGACGCCTCCTACGAGCAGTACTTC. Translated: CSARPIDASYEQYF.